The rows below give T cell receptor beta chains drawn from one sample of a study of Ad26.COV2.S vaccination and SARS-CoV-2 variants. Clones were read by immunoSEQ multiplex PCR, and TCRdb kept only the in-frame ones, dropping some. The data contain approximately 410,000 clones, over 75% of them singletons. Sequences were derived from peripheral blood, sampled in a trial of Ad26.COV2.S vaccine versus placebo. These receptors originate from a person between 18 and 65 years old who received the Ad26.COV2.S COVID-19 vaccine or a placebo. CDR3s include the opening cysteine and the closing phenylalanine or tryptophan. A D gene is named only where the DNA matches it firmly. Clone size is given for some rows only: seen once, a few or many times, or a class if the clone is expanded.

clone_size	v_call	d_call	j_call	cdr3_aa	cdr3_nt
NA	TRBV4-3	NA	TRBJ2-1	CASSSQVRGPYNEQFF	TGCGCCAGCAGCTCCCAGGTGAGGGGACCCTACAATGAGCAGTTCTTC
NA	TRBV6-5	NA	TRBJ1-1	CASSYPGKTEAFF	TGTGCCAGCAGTTACCCAGGGAAAACTGAAGCTTTCTTT
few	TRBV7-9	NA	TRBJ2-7	CASSFAGSSPYEQYF	TGTGCCAGCAGCTTCGCCGGGTCTTCACCCTACGAGCAGTACTTC
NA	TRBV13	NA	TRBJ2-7	CASSSINRESYEQYF	TGTGCCAGCAGCTCGATAAACAGGGAATCCTACGAGCAGTACTTC
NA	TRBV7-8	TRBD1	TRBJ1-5	CASSLARTGRDQPQHF	TGTGCCAGCAGCTTAGCGCGGACAGGGAGGGATCAGCCCCAGCATTTT
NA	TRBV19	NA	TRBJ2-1	CASSPGQFPNEQFF	TGTGCCAGTAGTCCCGGACAGTTCCCTAATGAGCAGTTCTTC
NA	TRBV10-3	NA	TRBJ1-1	CAISEGGQPLNTEAFF	TGTGCCATCAGTGAAGGAGGACAACCGTTGAACACTGAAGCTTTCTTT
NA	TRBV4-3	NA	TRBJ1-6	CASSQGSIGVYNSPLHF	TGCGCCAGCAGCCAAGGATCTATTGGGGTCTATAATTCACCCCTCCACTTT
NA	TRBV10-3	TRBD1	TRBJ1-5	CAISRTGKGQPQHF	TGTGCCATCAGCCGGACAGGGAAAGGGCAGCCCCAGCATTTT
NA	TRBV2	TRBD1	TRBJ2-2	CASSDNRGRVTGELFF	TGTGCCAGCAGTGATAACAGGGGCAGGGTCACCGGGGAGCTGTTTTTT
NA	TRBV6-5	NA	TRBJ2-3	CASGTGNTDTQYF	TGTGCCAGCGGCACGGGGAACACAGATACGCAGTATTTT
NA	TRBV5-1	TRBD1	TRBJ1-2	CASSLSRDSLGYGYTF	TGCGCCAGCAGCTTGAGCCGGGACAGCCTTGGGTATGGCTACACCTTC
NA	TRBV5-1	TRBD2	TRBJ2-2	CASSLSGGPNTGELFF	TGCGCCAGCAGCTTGTCGGGGGGGCCGAACACCGGGGAGCTGTTTTTT
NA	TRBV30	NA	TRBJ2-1	CAWSFGSYNEQFF	TGTGCCTGGAGTTTCGGCTCCTACAATGAGCAGTTCTTC
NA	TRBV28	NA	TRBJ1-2	CASSLRNPNYGYTF	TGTGCCAGCAGTTTACGCAATCCTAACTATGGCTACACCTTC
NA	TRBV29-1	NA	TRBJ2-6	CSVEGRGSSGANVLTF	TGCAGCGTTGAAGGCAGGGGAAGCTCTGGGGCCAACGTCCTGACTTTC
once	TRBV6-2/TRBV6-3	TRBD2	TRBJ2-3	CASSYPSGEPTDTQYF	TGTGCCAGCAGTTACCCCAGCGGGGAACCCACAGATACGCAGTATTTT
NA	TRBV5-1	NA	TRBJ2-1	CASSLNRVEIDEQFF	TGCGCCAGCAGCTTAAACAGGGTCGAGATAGATGAGCAGTTCTTC
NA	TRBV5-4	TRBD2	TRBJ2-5	CASSFYPAGVPETQYF	TGTGCCAGCAGCTTTTACCCAGCGGGGGTTCCAGAGACCCAGTACTTC
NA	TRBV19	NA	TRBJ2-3	CASSIGRGTDTQYF	TGTGCCAGTAGTATAGGCAGGGGCACAGATACGCAGTATTTT
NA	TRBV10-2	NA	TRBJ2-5	CASSVWTRETQYF	TGCGCCAGCAGTGTGTGGACTCGAGAGACCCAGTACTTC
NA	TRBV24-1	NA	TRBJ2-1	CATSAYNEQFF	TGTGCCACCAGTGCGTACAATGAGCAGTTCTTC
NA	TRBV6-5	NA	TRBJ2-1	CASRAQGGRNEQFF	TGTGCCAGCAGGGCGCAGGGGGGGCGAAATGAGCAGTTCTTC
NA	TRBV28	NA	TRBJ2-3	CASRSLGSTDTQYF	TGTGCCAGCAGATCACTAGGTTCGACAGATACGCAGTATTTT
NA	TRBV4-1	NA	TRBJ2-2	CASSQGAWKMNTGELFF	TGCGCCAGCAGCCAAGGCGCTTGGAAAATGAACACCGGGGAGCTGTTTTTT
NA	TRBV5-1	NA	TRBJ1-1	CASSLTQGLVNTEAFF	TGCGCCAGCAGCTTAACCCAGGGGTTGGTGAACACTGAAGCTTTCTTT
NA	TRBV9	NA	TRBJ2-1	CASSVANNEQFF	TGTGCCAGCAGCGTAGCCAACAATGAGCAGTTCTTC
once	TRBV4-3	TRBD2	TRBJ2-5	CASSQDNAGGETQYF	TGCGCCAGCAGCCAAGATAATGCGGGAGGAGAGACCCAGTACTTC
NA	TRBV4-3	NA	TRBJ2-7	CASSQDVGPRHYEQYF	TGCGCCAGCAGCCAAGACGTAGGACCACGACACTACGAGCAGTACTTC
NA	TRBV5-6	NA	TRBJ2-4	CASSSRGGGYLNGNIQYF	TGTGCCAGCAGCTCTCGAGGTGGGGGGTACCTAAATGGAAACATTCAGTACTTC
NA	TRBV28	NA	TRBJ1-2	CASSSSSQARGYTF	TGTGCCAGCAGTTCGTCCAGCCAGGCGCGTGGCTACACCTTC
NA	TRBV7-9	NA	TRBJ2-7	CASSPPGSYEQYF	TGTGCCAGCAGCCCCCCCGGATCCTACGAGCAGTACTTC
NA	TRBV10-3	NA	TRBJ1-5	CAISDRGGNQPQHF	TGTGCCATCAGTGACCGGGGAGGCAATCAGCCCCAGCATTTT
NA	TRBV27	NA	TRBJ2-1	CASSLASVVNEQFF	TGTGCCAGCAGTTTAGCTAGCGTAGTTAATGAGCAGTTCTTC
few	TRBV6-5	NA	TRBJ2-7	CASIGPSTVQYF	TGTGCCAGCATTGGGCCCTCCACGGTGCAGTACTTC
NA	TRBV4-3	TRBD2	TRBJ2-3	CASSQGSGGATDTQYF	TGCGCCAGCAGCCAAGGATCCGGGGGGGCCACAGATACGCAGTATTTT
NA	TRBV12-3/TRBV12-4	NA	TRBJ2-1	CASSLSGGQLQFF	TGTGCCAGCAGTTTATCAGGTGGACAGTTACAGTTCTTC
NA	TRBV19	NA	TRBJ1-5	CASSIYSNNQPQHF	TGTGCCAGTAGTATCTACAGCAACAATCAGCCCCAGCATTTT
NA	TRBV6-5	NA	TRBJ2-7	CASSYGTLYEQYF	TGTGCCAGCAGTTACGGGACATTATACGAGCAGTACTTC
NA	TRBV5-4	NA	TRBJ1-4	CASSIGQPSHNEKLFF	TGTGCCAGCAGCATCGGACAACCCTCACATAATGAAAAACTGTTTTTT
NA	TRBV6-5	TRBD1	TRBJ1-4	CASSSFVDRANEKLFF	TGTGCCAGCAGTTCCTTCGTGGACAGGGCTAATGAAAAACTGTTTTTT
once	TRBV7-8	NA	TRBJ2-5	CASSLWSGSRKGTQYF	TGTGCCAGCAGCTTATGGTCGGGGTCCCGAAAGGGGACCCAGTACTTC
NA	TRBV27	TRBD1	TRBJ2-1	CASTRQGSYNEQFF	TGTGCCAGCACGAGACAGGGTTCCTACAATGAGCAGTTCTTC
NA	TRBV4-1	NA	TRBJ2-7	CASSQVWTDLREQYF	TGCGCCAGCAGCCAAGTTTGGACAGATCTACGGGAGCAGTACTTC
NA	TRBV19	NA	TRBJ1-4	CASRPPRGQREKLFF	TGTGCCAGTAGACCCCCCCGGGGGCAGAGAGAAAAACTGTTTTTT
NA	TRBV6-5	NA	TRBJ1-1	CASRLTPNTEAFF	TGTGCCAGCAGGTTGACACCGAACACTGAAGCTTTCTTT
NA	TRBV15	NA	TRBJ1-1	CATSRERGGNTEAFF	TGTGCCACCAGCAGAGAACGAGGCGGAAACACTGAAGCTTTCTTT
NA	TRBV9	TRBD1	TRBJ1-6	CASSLRTGTNSPLHF	TGTGCCAGCAGCCTGAGGACAGGGACTAATTCACCCCTCCACTTT
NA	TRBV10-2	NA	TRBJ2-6	CASNPSSGANVLTF	TGCGCCAGCAACCCTAGCTCTGGGGCCAACGTCCTGACTTTC
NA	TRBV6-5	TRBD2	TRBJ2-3	CASIRGEITDTQYF	TGTGCCAGCATACGGGGGGAAATCACAGATACGCAGTATTTT
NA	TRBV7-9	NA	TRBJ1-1	CASSPALNTEAFF	TGTGCCAGCAGCCCGGCCCTGAACACTGAAGCTTTCTTT
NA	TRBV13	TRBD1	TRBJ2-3	CASSPDRAADTQYF	TGTGCCAGCAGCCCAGACAGGGCAGCAGATACGCAGTATTTT
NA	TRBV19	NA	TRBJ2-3	CASSLGQTDTQYF	TGTGCCAGTAGCTTGGGGCAAACAGATACGCAGTATTTT
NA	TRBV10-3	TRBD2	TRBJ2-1	CAISESSGGEQFF	TGTGCCATCAGTGAGTCTAGCGGGGGTGAGCAGTTCTTC